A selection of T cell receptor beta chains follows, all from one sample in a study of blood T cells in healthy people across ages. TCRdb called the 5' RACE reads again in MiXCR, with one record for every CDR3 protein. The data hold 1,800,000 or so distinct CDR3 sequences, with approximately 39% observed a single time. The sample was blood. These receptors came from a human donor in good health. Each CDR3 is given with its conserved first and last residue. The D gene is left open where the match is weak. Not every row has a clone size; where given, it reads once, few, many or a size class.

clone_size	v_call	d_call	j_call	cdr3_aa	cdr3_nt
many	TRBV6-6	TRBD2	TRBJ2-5	CASSPTRLAGPQETQYF	TGTGCCAGCAGCCCAACCCGACTAGCGGGGCCGCAAGAGACCCAGTACTTC
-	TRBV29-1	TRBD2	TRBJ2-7	CSVGFRLAGGCEQYF	TGCAGCGTTGGTTTCCGGCTAGCGGGGGGCTGCGAGCAGTACTTC
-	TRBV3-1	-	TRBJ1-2	CASSHRGKGYGYTF	TGTGCCAGCAGCCACAGAGGGAAAGGCTATGGCTACACCTTC
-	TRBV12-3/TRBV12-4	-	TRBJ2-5	CASSSTNPGPNEQYF	TGTGCCAGCAGTTCCACGAATCCAGGGCCCAATGAGCAGTACTTC
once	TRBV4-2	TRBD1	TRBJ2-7	CASSSQGDGEQYF	TGTGCCAGCAGCTCACAGGGGGACGGCGAGCAGTACTTC
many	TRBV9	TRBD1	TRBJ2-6	CASSRRTGEISGANVLTF	TGTGCCAGCAGCCGGAGGACAGGGGAAATCTCTGGGGCCAACGTCCTGACTTTC
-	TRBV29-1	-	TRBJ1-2	CSATVNYGYTF	TGCAGCGCCACAGTTAACTATGGCTACACCTTC
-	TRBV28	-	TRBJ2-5	CASSLSEGPIGETQYF	TGTGCCAGCAGTTTATCGGAGGGACCGATTGGAGAGACCCAGTACTTC
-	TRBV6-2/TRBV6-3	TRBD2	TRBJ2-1	CASTRLAINNEQFF	TGTGCCAGCACCCGACTAGCGATAAACAATGAGCAGTTCTTC
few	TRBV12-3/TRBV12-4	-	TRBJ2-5	CASSHETVDQETQYF	TGTGCCAGCAGTCATGAGACAGTGGACCAAGAGACCCAGTACTTC
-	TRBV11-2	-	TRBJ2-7	CASSSAILPYEQYF	TGTGCCAGCAGCTCCGCAATTTTACCCTACGAGCAGTACTTC
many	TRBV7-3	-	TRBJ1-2	CASSLYAGYGYTF	TGTGCCAGCAGCTTGTACGCGGGCTATGGCTACACCTTC
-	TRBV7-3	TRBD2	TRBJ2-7	CASSLRGGDIYNEQYF	TGTGCCAGCAGCTTACGCGGGGGGGATATCTACAATGAGCAGTACTTC
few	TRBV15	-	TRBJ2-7	CATSRAPTSSYEQYF	TGTGCCACCAGCAGAGCTCCGACCAGCTCCTACGAGCAGTACTTC
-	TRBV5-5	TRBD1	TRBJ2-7	CASSTDGQGYEQYF	TGTGCCAGCAGCACCGATGGACAGGGGTACGAGCAGTACTTC
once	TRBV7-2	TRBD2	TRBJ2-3	CASSRGTISADTQYF	TGTGCCAGCAGCCGCGGGACTATTTCAGCAGATACGCAGTATTTT
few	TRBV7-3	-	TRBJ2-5	CASSLSMGGTQYF	TGTGCCAGCAGCTTATCGATGGGTGGGACCCAGTACTTC
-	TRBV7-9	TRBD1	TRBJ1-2	CASSSRDRGRLGGYTF	TGTGCCAGCAGCTCCCGGGACAGGGGGCGTTTGGGCGGCTACACCTTC
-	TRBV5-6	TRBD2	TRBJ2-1	CASSFSGGVLYEQFF	TGTGCCAGCAGCTTTAGCGGGGGGGTCCTCTATGAGCAGTTCTTC
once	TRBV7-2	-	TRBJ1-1	CASSLYYGNTEAFF	TGTGCCAGCAGCTTATATTACGGGAACACTGAAGCTTTCTTT
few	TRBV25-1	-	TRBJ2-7	CASSGDETSYEQYF	TGTGCCAGCAGTGGAGATGAAACCTCCTACGAGCAGTACTTC
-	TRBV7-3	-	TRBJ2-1	CASSYTSSSYNEQFF	TGTGCCAGCAGTTATACCTCGAGCTCCTACAATGAGCAGTTCTTC
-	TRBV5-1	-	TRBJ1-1	CASSLVQSGNTEAFF	TGCGCCAGCAGCTTGGTTCAATCAGGGAATACTGAAGCTTTCTTT
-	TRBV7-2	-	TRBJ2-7	CASSLAAGPNEQYF	TGTGCCAGCAGCTTAGCTGCGGGCCCCAACGAGCAGTACTTC
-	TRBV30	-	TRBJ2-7	CAWSPTGFYEQYF	TGTGCCTGGAGTCCGACAGGATTCTACGAGCAGTACTTC
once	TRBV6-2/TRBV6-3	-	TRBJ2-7	CASVRAGINYEQYF	TGTGCCAGCGTACGGGCAGGGATCAACTACGAGCAGTACTTC
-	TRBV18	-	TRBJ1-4	CASSPPGHAATNEKRFF	TGTGCCAGCTCACCACCGGGCCACGCTGCAACTAATGAAAAACGGTTTTTT
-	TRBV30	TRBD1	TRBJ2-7	CACGRGPKRTGTEQYF	TGTGCCTGCGGCCGGGGGCCAAAACGGACAGGGACCGAGCAGTACTTC
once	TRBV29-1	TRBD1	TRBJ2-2	CSVRWQGETGELFF	TGCAGCGTTAGGTGGCAGGGGGAAACCGGGGAGCTGTTTTTT
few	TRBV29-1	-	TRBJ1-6	CSVGETENSPLHF	TGCAGCGTGGGGGAGACAGAGAATTCACCCCTCCACTTT
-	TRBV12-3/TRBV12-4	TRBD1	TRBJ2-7	CASSLGGQWVEQYF	TGTGCCAGCAGTTTAGGGGGACAGTGGGTGGAGCAGTACTTC
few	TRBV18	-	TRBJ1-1	CASCRDVNTEAFF	TGTGCCAGCTGCCGGGACGTGAACACTGAAGCTTTCTTT
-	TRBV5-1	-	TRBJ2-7	CASSLSGPYSYEQYF	TGCGCCAGCAGCTTGTCGGGACCCTACTCCTACGAGCAGTACTTC
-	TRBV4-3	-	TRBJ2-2	CASSQDPTVNTGELFF	TGCGCCAGCAGCCAAGATCCGACAGTGAACACCGGGGAGCTGTTTTTT
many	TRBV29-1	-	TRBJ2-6	CSVDTGDVNVLTF	TGCAGCGTTGACACGGGAGATGTCAACGTCCTGACTTTC
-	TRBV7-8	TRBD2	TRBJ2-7	CASSLGPLGLANYEQYF	TGTGCCAGCAGCTTAGGGCCCCTTGGACTAGCAAACTACGAGCAGTACTTC
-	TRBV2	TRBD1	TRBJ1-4	CASSEVGDSELFF	TGTGCCAGCAGTGAAGTTGGGGACAGTGAACTGTTTTTT
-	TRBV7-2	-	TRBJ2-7	CASSFAANFEQYF	TGTGCCAGCAGCTTCGCAGCAAACTTCGAGCAGTACTTC
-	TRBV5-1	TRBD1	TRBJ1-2	CASSLGDRARGYTF	TGCGCCAGCAGCTTGGGGGACAGGGCTCGGGGCTACACCTTC
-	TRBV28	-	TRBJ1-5	CASRPAGRVYSNQPQHF	TGTGCCAGCAGGCCGGCGGGAAGGGTATATAGCAATCAGCCCCAGCATTTT
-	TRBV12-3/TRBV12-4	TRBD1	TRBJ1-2	CASSLSTGFGYTF	TGTGCCAGCAGTCTCTCGACAGGGTTTGGCTACACCTTC
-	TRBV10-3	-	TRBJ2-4	CAISESQTLSYERYF	TGTGCCATCAGTGAGTCTCAGACCCTATCCTACGAGCGGTACTTC
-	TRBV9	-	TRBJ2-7	CASSVETNYEQYF	TGTGCCAGCAGCGTAGAGACTAACTACGAGCAGTACTTC
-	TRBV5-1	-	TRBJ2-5	CASSFTWETQYF	TGCGCCAGCAGCTTTACTTGGGAGACCCAGTACTTC
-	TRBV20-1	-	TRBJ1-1	CSASRDATEAFF	TGCAGCGCAAGCCGGGACGCCACTGAAGCTTTCTTT
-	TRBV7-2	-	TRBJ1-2	CASSVGVRKGGYTF	TGTGCCAGCAGCGTCGGGGTCCGGAAGGGTGGCTACACCTTC
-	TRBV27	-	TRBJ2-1	CASGSMGTNEQFF	TGTGCCAGCGGCTCAATGGGGACTAATGAGCAGTTCTTC
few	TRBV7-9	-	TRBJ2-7	CASSPDRGHQSSYEQYF	TGTGCCAGCAGCCCCGATAGGGGACACCAAAGCTCCTACGAGCAGTACTTC
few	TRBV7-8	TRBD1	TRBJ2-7	CASSLNPQDRENSYEQYF	TGTGCCAGCAGCTTAAACCCCCAGGACAGGGAAAATTCCTACGAGCAGTACTTC
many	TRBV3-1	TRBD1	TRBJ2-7	CASRPHGQGQGKSEQYF	TGTGCCAGCAGACCACACGGCCAGGGACAGGGGAAATCCGAGCAGTACTTC
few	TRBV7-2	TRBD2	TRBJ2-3	CASSLGLAGGEGLTQYF	TGTGCCAGCAGCTTGGGACTAGCGGGGGGGGAAGGTCTTACGCAGTATTTT
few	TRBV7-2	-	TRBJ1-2	CASSSGQLLAGYTF	TGTGCCAGCAGCTCCGGACAGTTACTCGCGGGCTACACCTTC
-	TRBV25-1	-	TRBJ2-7	CASTPAREQYF	TGTGCCAGCACCCCTGCCCGCGAGCAGTACTTC
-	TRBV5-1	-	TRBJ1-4	CASSKGPSEKLFF	TGCGCCAGCAGCAAGGGACCAAGTGAAAAACTGTTTTTT
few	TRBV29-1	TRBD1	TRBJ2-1	CSGDRNHEQFF	TGCAGCGGGGACAGAAACCATGAGCAGTTCTTC